This TCR beta chain came from a study of shared clonotypes between healthy human individuals. Turning to the study itself: Per-donor plates numbered three CD4 naive, three CD4 memory, two CD8 naive and one CD8 memory.

The table came from immunoSEQ multiplex PCR; TCRdb's copy has only in-frame clones and leaves some out. The sample has millions of clones; 90% to 95% are singletons. This receptor was taken from a man between 18 and 29 years old in good health. Sequencing was performed on naive CD4+ T cells sorted from blood. Sample subset: CD45RA+ positively selected.

Written as DNA, the CDR3 is TGTGCCAGCAACCTAGCGGATAAGCGCACAGATACGCAGTATTTT. It yields the protein CASNLADKRTDTQYF. The chain employs TRBV7-9 and TRBJ2-3; TRBD2 agrees at 7 bases. CDR1 is SEHNR and CDR2 is FQNEAQ in the germline V gene (reference sequence). The trim removed 7 bases at V and 1 base at J, leaving 8 bases unmatched. The CDR3 extends over 15 amino acids.